Below are 30 T cell receptor beta chains sequenced from a single sample in a study of T cell responses to AZD1222 COVID-19 vaccine. The method was immunoSEQ multiplex PCR; TCRdb's version includes in-frame clones alone and lacks a portion of them. The sample consists of 100,000 to 150,000 clones, roughly 94% of them appearing once. The source was peripheral blood, collected on day 0 of AZD1222 vaccination. Receptors originate from an adult in good health.

This chain connects TRBV19 to TRBJ2-1; a possible D gene is TRBD1 (6 bases). CDR1 LNHDA and CDR2 SQIVND come from the germline V gene (reference sequence). The CDR3 consists of 12 residues. V lost 6 bases to trimming and J lost 7 bases, with 10 bases between them. CDR3 DNA: TGTGCCAGTAGAATCAGGGGAAATGAGCAGTTCTTC. Protein: CASRIRGNEQFF.

The chain couples TRBV5-1 to TRBJ2-3; 8 bases fit TRBD2. The junction had 11 bases not matched to a gene; V was cut back by 5 bases and J by 3 bases. This CDR3 contains 16 residues. Germline V CDR1 and CDR2: SGHRS, YFSETQ. The CDR3: CASSVGAGTSTDTQYF. Here the CDR3 DNA reads TGCGCCAGCAGTGTCGGGGCTGGGACTAGTACAGATACGCAGTATTTT.

This chain uses TRBV5-6 with TRBJ2-5; 11 positions agree with TRBD2. J gave up 5 bases and V 5 bases, and 8 bases lay outside the gene matches. The CDR3 length is 15 residues. In germline, CDR1 is SGHDT, CDR2 YYEEEE. The DNA for the CDR3 is TGTGCCAGCAGTACACTAGCGGGAGCCGGGGAGACCCAGTACTTC. Its translation: CASSTLAGAGETQYF.

This CDR3 reads CASSQSAQGDQPQHF. In DNA form, the CDR3 reads TGTGCCAGCAGCCAAAGTGCACAGGGGGATCAGCCCCAGCATTTT. The chain carries TRBV4-2 and TRBJ1-5, with 8 bases fitting TRBD1. J lost 5 bases, V lost 2 bases, and 5 bases had no gene match. The length of the CDR3 is 15 residues. Germline lookup yields CDR1 LGHNA and CDR2 YNFKEQ.

The genes are TRBV2 and TRBJ1-1, with no clear D. Trimming shortened V by 6 bases and J by 4 bases, and 18 bases separated the two germline ends. The CDR3 is 15 amino acids. Germline V lookup: CDR1 SNHLY, CDR2 FYNNEI. The CDR3 region is CASRLRISESTEAFF. The CDR3 region has the DNA TGTGCCAGCAGGCTTCGAATTTCGGAGAGCACTGAAGCTTTCTTT.

The chain joins TRBV18 to TRBJ2-3, with 9 bases that match TRBD1. The V and J ends lost 0 bases and 3 bases, in that order; junction bases with no gene match: 7. Germline CDR1 and CDR2: KGHSH and LQKENI. The CDR3 has 17 residues. CDR3 sequence: CASSPPNGQGRTDTQYF. The CDR3 bases are TGTGCCAGCTCACCACCCAATGGACAGGGGAGGACAGATACGCAGTATTTT.

This sequence joins TRBV18 and TRBJ2-7; D gene ambiguous. V gave up 0 bases and J gave up 2 bases, with 8 bases separating them. The CDR3 has 14 residues. Looked up from germline, CDR1 is KGHSH and CDR2 is LQKENI. CDR3 loop: CASSPPFWTYEQYF. CDR3 nucleotides: TGTGCCAGCTCACCACCGTTTTGGACCTACGAGCAGTACTTC.

V usage is TRBV11-2 and J usage is TRBJ2-7; D possibly corresponds to TRBD1 (6 bases). The ends were cut back, 1 base at V and 2 bases at J, with 12 bases in the middle. CDR1 and CDR2 from the germline V gene are SGHAT and FQNNGV. The CDR3 has 15 residues. The CDR3 here is CASSLVRDTTYEQYF. Here the CDR3 DNA reads TGTGCCAGCAGCTTAGTCCGGGACACCACCTACGAGCAGTACTTC. Supplemented by reference TRBV11-2 and TRBJ2-7, the full variable domain reads EAGVAQSPRYKIIEKRQSVAFWCNPISGHATLYWYQQILGQGPKLLIQFQNNGVVDDSQLPKDRFSAERLKGVDSTLKIQPAKLEDSAVYLCASSLVRDTTYEQYFGPGTRLTVT.

The chain combines TRBV28 with TRBJ1-6; the D gene is possibly TRBD1 (5 bases). Trimming cost V 5 bases and J 4 bases, with 15 bases left between them. This CDR3 is built from 16 residues. Looked up from germline, CDR1 is MDHEN and CDR2 is SYDVKM. CDR3 coding DNA: TGTGCCAGCAGTCCCACCGTGGCAGGGTATAATTCACCCCTCCACTTT. This gives the protein CASSPTVAGYNSPLHF.

The chain is built from TRBV5-1 and TRBJ2-2; D perhaps matches TRBD2 (6 bases). CDR3 length: 15 amino acids. Trimming took off 3 bases at V and 5 bases at J, with 14 bases between the two ends. In germline, CDR1 is SGHRS, CDR2 YFSETQ. The CDR3 is CASSSREESTGELFF. The CDR3 DNA follows: TGCGCCAGCAGCTCCAGGGAGGAGTCTACCGGGGAGCTGTTTTTT.

The chain carries TRBV7-2 and TRBJ1-2, with D unresolved. V shed 6 bases and J shed 0 bases, with 17 bases lying between them. The CDR3 sequence is 16 residues long. Germline CDR1 reads SGHTA; CDR2 reads FQGNSA. CDR3 sequence reads: CASRTGRWGANYGYTF. CDR3 nucleotides: TGTGCCAGCAGGACCGGGCGGTGGGGAGCTAACTATGGCTACACCTTC.

The chain is built from TRBV11-2 and TRBJ1-5, with D possibly matching TRBD1 (5 bases). Germline V CDR1 and CDR2: SGHAT, FQNNGV. The CDR3 is 14 residues long. V was cut by 3 bases and J by 2 bases, with 8 bases left in between. For the CDR3, the DNA is TGTGCCAGCAGCTTGGGGGGAGGCAATCAGCCCCAGCATTTT. This gives the protein CASSLGGGNQPQHF. Supplemented by reference TRBV11-2 and TRBJ1-5, the full variable domain reads EAGVAQSPRYKIIEKRQSVAFWCNPISGHATLYWYQQILGQGPKLLIQFQNNGVVDDSQLPKDRFSAERLKGVDSTLKIQPAKLEDSAVYLCASSLGGGNQPQHFGDGTRLSIL.

The chain links TRBV5-1 to TRBJ2-3, with 10 bases identical to TRBD2. Per germline, CDR1 SGHRS and CDR2 YFSETQ. Unmatched junction bases numbered 4, after V lost 3 bases and J lost 6 bases. CDR3 length: 14 amino acids. In DNA, the CDR3 is TGCGCCAGCAGCTCTAGCGGGAGTAGGGATACGCAGTATTTT. Amino acids: CASSSSGSRDTQYF.

The chain recombines TRBV11-2 with TRBJ2-2; tentatively, D is TRBD1 (6 bases). Trimming stripped 7 bases from V and 6 bases from J, with 18 bases between. Germline V gene sequence: CDR1 SGHAT, CDR2 FQNNGV. The CDR3 is made up of 15 amino acids. The CDR3 nucleotides read TGTGCCAGCAAAAGTCCGGGCAGGGGCCCCGGGGAGCTGTTTTTT. This codes for CASKSPGRGPGELFF.

V and J are TRBV5-4 and TRBJ2-7; maybe TRBD2 (6 bases). CDR3 length: 14 residues. V gave up 4 bases and J gave up 5 bases, with 16 bases separating them. Germline V lookup: CDR1 SGHNT, CDR2 YYREEE (reference sequence). CDR3 protein: CASSRTGWGDEQYF. CDR3 in DNA: TGTGCCAGCAGCCGGACGGGGTGGGGGGACGAGCAGTACTTC.

This chain joins TRBV12-3 or TRBV12-4 and TRBJ2-1; either TRBD1 or TRBD2 may supply D (5 bases each). The CDR3 has 12 residues. Trimming shortened V by 5 bases and J by 8 bases, and 10 bases separated the two germline ends. DNA of the CDR3: TGTGCCAGCAGTACCAGGGAGCATGAGCAGTTCTTC. Translation gives CASSTREHEQFF.

The chain couples TRBV28 to TRBJ2-1, with D uncertain. V gave up 4 bases and J gave up 2 bases, with 9 bases separating them. Germline-derived CDR1 and CDR2 are MDHEN and SYDVKM. The CDR3 has 14 residues. CDR3 nucleotide sequence: TGTGCCAGCAGTTGGCCGGATACCTACAATGAGCAGTTCTTC. The encoded protein is CASSWPDTYNEQFF.

This chain uses TRBV6-4 with TRBJ2-3; 11 nucleotides match TRBD2. Germline assignment: CDR1 MRHNA and CDR2 SNTAGT. This CDR3 is 15 amino acids long. J lost 0 bases, V lost 5 bases, and 1 base had no gene match. In DNA form, the CDR3 reads TGTGCCAGCAGTCGGACTAGCGGGAGCACAGATACGCAGTATTTT. Translating it yields CASSRTSGSTDTQYF.

In DNA form, the CDR3 reads TGTGCCAGTAGTCTCGGGGGAAAACCGAACACTGAAGCTTTCTTT. It specifies CASSLGGKPNTEAFF. The V and J genes are TRBV19 and TRBJ1-1, with D perhaps TRBD1 (5 bases). The CDR3 consists of 15 residues. From germline, CDR1 is LNHDA and CDR2 SQIVND (reference sequence). V lost 5 bases to trimming and J lost 1 base, with 14 bases between them.

The chain employs TRBV2 and TRBJ1-1; D remains unclear. The CDR3 consists of 14 residues. Trimming removed 6 bases from V and 1 base from J, with 12 bases in between. Germline V gives CDR1 SNHLY, CDR2 FYNNEI. The CDR3 region has the DNA TGTGCCAGCAGAACCCCTTTGGGGAACACTGAAGCTTTCTTT. Translated: CASRTPLGNTEAFF.

CDR3 region: CASSNPGTSRHEQYF. Written as DNA, the CDR3 is TGTGCCAGCAGCAACCCCGGGACTAGCCGCCACGAGCAGTACTTC. This chain links TRBV6-5 with TRBJ2-7, with 9 positions matching TRBD2. The V gene end was trimmed by 6 bases and the J gene end by 5 bases; junction bases not matched to a gene: 11. The CDR3 sequence is 15 residues long. In germline, CDR1 is MNHEY, CDR2 SVGAGI.

This chain links TRBV18 with TRBJ1-1; D remains unclear. Germline-derived CDR1 and CDR2 are KGHSH and LQKENI. Trimming took off 6 bases at V and 3 bases at J, with 11 bases between the two ends. The CDR3 sequence is 13 residues long. DNA of the CDR3: TGTGCCAGCTCGGTCGAGGCAGACACTGAAGCTTTCTTT. Translated, it gives CASSVEADTEAFF.

The chain is built from TRBV18 and TRBJ1-4; maybe TRBD1 (5 bases). The V and J ends lost 1 base and 5 bases respectively, with 8 bases between them. The CDR3 length is 14 residues. Per germline, CDR1 KGHSH and CDR2 LQKENI. The CDR3 DNA sequence: TGTGCCAGCTCACCACGGGACGGGAATGAAAAACTGTTTTTT. It translates to CASSPRDGNEKLFF.

This chain connects TRBV7-2 to TRBJ2-3; D is undetermined. The germline CDR1 and CDR2 sequences are SGHTA and FQGNSA. Deletions cut 1 base from V and 10 bases from J, with 6 bases between. The CDR3 loop spans 11 amino acids. CDR3 nucleotide sequence: TGTGCCAGCAGCTTAGAGGTGGCGCAGTATTTT. Its protein product is CASSLEVAQYF. Full variable domain (outside the CDR3, taken from reference TRBV7-2 and TRBJ2-3): GAGVSQSPSNKVTEKGKDVELRCDPISGHTALYWYRQSLGQGLEFLIYFQGNSAPDKSGLPSDRFSAERTGGSVSTLTIQRTQQEDSAVYLCASSLEVAQYFGPGTRLTVL.

In DNA, the CDR3 is TGCAGTGCTAGTCCTAGCGGGATCGCAGATACGCAGTATTTT. It yields the protein CSASPSGIADTQYF. This chain links TRBV20-1 with TRBJ2-3; TRBD2 aligns across 9 bases. The V segment lost 3 bases and the J segment 4 bases; nucleotides outside the gene matches: 5. The CDR3 spans 14 residues. The V gene's germline CDR1 is DFQATT and CDR2 SNEGSKA (reference sequence).

This clone was observed a single time. The rearrangement joins TRBV6-1 to TRBJ1-6, with unresolved D. The V end was cut by 2 bases, the J end by 9 bases, with 5 bases between. The CDR3 contains 12 residues. CDR1 and CDR2 (germline): MNHNS, SASEGT. CDR3 coding DNA: TGTGCCAGCAGTGAAATGGCTTCACCCCTCCACTTT. This encodes CASSEMASPLHF.

The chain has TRBV7-2 and TRBJ2-7; D ambiguous. CDR3 size: 12 residues. Between the trimmed V and J ends, which lost 2 bases and 2 bases, there was a span of 4 bases. Germline loops: CDR1 SGHTA, CDR2 FQGNSA. Here the CDR3 reads CASSLRTYEQYF. CDR3 DNA: TGTGCCAGCAGCTTACGAACCTACGAGCAGTACTTC.

The rearrangement links TRBV3-1 (or the pseudogene TRBV3-2) to TRBJ2-3; the D is unclear. V lost 4 bases, J lost 0 bases, and 8 bases lay in between. CDR1 and CDR2 (germline): LGHDT, YNNKEL (reference sequence). This CDR3 comprises 14 residues. CDR3 region: CASSRGYSTDTQYF. CDR3 in DNA: TGTGCCAGCAGCCGCGGCTACAGCACAGATACGCAGTATTTT.

CDR3 in DNA: TGTGCCAGCAGTTCCCGACAGTACTATGGCTACACCTTC. Translation: CASSSRQYYGYTF. The chain combines TRBV6-5 with TRBJ1-2; D possibly corresponds to TRBD1 (5 bases). V dropped 4 bases and J dropped 3 bases, with 9 bases sitting between them. The CDR3 extends over 13 amino acids. CDR1 MNHEY and CDR2 SVGAGI come from the germline V gene.

This clone showed up just a few times. Other DNA sequences from this sample encode an identical CDR3 as well. This chain uses TRBV28 with TRBJ1-6; no reliable D call. Germline V CDR1 and CDR2: MDHEN, SYDVKM. V was cut by 2 bases and J by 0 bases, with 5 bases left in between. The CDR3 is 15 amino acids. This CDR3 is CASSLGSSYNSPLHF. As DNA, the CDR3 is TGTGCCAGCAGTTTAGGGAGCTCCTATAATTCACCCCTCCACTTT.